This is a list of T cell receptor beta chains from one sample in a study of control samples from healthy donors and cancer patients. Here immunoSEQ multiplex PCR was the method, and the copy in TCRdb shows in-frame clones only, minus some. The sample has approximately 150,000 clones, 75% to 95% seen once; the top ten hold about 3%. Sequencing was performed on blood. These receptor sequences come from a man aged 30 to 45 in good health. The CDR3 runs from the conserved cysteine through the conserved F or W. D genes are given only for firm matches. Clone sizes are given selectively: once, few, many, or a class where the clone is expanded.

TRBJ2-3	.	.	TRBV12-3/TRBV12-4	CASSLAQGGTQYF	TGTGCCAGCAGTTTAGCACAGGGAGGTACGCAGTATTTT
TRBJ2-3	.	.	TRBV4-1	CASSQDGDTQYF	TGCGCCAGCAGCCAAGACGGTGATACGCAGTATTTT
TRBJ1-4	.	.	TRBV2	CASSSVWEKLFF	TGTGCCAGCAGTAGCGTTTGGGAAAAACTGTTTTTT
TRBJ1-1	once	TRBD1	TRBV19	CASSMGQGGTEAFF	TGTGCCAGTAGTATGGGACAGGGGGGGACTGAAGCTTTCTTT
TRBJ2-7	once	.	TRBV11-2	CASSLGSVAYEQYF	TGTGCCAGCAGCTTGGGCAGTGTAGCCTACGAGCAGTACTTC
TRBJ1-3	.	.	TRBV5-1	CASSLDGSSGNTIYF	TGCGCCAGCAGCTTGGACGGATCCTCTGGAAACACCATATATTTT
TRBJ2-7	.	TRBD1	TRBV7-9	CASSLPGQFYEQYF	TGTGCCAGCAGCTTACCGGGACAGTTCTACGAGCAGTACTTC
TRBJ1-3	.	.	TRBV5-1	CASSLALLDTIYF	TGCGCCAGCAGCTTGGCCCTCTTGGACACCATATATTTT
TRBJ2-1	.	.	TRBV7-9	CASSLALNNEQFF	TGTGCCAGCAGCTTAGCGCTAAACAATGAGCAGTTCTTC
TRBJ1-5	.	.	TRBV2	CASSDSQGGSQPQHF	TGTGCCAGCAGTGACAGCCAAGGAGGGAGTCAGCCCCAGCATTTT
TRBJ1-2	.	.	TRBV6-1	CASSEIYGSYGYTF	TGTGCCAGCAGTGAAATTTACGGGAGCTATGGCTACACCTTC
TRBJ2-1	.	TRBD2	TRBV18	CASSPLAGTDNEQFF	TGTGCCAGCTCACCACTAGCGGGGACGGACAATGAGCAGTTCTTC